The rows below give T cell receptor beta chains drawn from one sample of a study of monozygotic twins with inflammatory bowel disease. TCRdb re-called the 5' RACE reads and shows each CDR3 protein once, DNA omitted. This sample's clone table lists more than 300,000 distinct CDR3 sequences. The source material was blood. These receptors came from a human donor with ulcerative colitis or Crohn's disease, or a healthy co-twin of an affected twin (not recorded which). CDR3s include the opening cysteine and the closing phenylalanine or tryptophan.

v_call	j_call	cdr3_aa
TRBV7-9	TRBJ2-1	CASSLVSTGRYNEQFF
TRBV29-1	TRBJ1-2	CSALQGGGYGYTF
TRBV29-1	TRBJ2-7	CSVLELYEQYF
TRBV5-6	TRBJ1-5	CASSFTTEINQPQHF
TRBV6-5	TRBJ2-7	CASSYSTRGDGEQYF
TRBV12-3/TRBV12-4	TRBJ1-2	CASSISGQGVKGYTF
TRBV21-1	TRBJ2-1	CASSKCKGPNEQFF
TRBV7-8	TRBJ2-5	CASSLWDSKETQYF
TRBV9	TRBJ2-5	CASSVRPSGGKETQYF
TRBV4-3	TRBJ2-6	CASSQDPRGSGANVLTF
TRBV5-1	TRBJ2-2	CASSPGTGRGELFF
TRBV6-2/TRBV6-3	TRBJ2-1	CASSYSGTGPHNEQFF
TRBV30	TRBJ2-1	CAWRRPAGEQFF
TRBV5-6	TRBJ2-1	CASSYLANSGASTEQFF
TRBV29-1	TRBJ2-5	CSVDAQGGQTQYF
TRBV4-3	TRBJ2-2	CASSQEMAGGANTGELFF
TRBV6-2/TRBV6-3	TRBJ1-6	CASSYRSGPINSPLHF
TRBV25-1	TRBJ2-7	CASTSTGQGYEQYF
TRBV11-2	TRBJ1-2	CASSLKSGTGSRYTF
TRBV12-3/TRBV12-4	TRBJ2-2	CASSSRLRGLAVHGELFF
TRBV20-1	TRBJ2-1	CSARGDGPEQFF
TRBV10-3	TRBJ2-2	CAISDPGLAGITGELFF
TRBV7-2	TRBJ2-1	CASSLVAGPNEQFF
TRBV10-3	TRBJ2-4	CAISGQGHGNIQYF
TRBV12-3/TRBV12-4	TRBJ1-2	CASSLAQGALYGYTF
TRBV12-3/TRBV12-4	TRBJ2-1	CASSLWPSGGSSYNEQFF
TRBV4-3	TRBJ2-1	CASSQVGFSYNEQFF
TRBV5-1	TRBJ1-1	CASSLGQGIEAFF
TRBV20-1	TRBJ2-2	CSAGTGGNTGELFF
TRBV19	TRBJ2-7	CASSIQGQGAYEQYF
TRBV14	TRBJ1-2	CASSLTSIYGYTF
TRBV6-2/TRBV6-3	TRBJ1-2	CAVTRRPYGYTF
TRBV6-6	TRBJ1-5	CASSRNQPQHF
TRBV7-6	TRBJ2-1	CASSLISAVYNEQFF